Each of the 18 T cell receptor beta chains below was sequenced from the same sample in a study of blood T cell repertoires in COVID-19. The assay was immunoSEQ multiplex PCR, and TCRdb's table has in-frame clones only and misses some. The repertoire holds roughly 390,000 clones, with 85% as singletons. Source material: peripheral blood. The receptors come from a woman under 30 with acute or convalescent COVID-19.

The rearrangement uses TRBV21-1 and TRBJ1-2; the D segment call TRBD1 is taken from the table without a DNA check. TRBV21-1 is deemed a pseudogene. The CDR3 loop spans 12 amino acids. CDR3: CASSKVPGGYTF. The CDR3 DNA is TGTGCCAGCAGCAAAGTACCAGGGGGCTACACCTTC.

This chain links TRBV3-1 (or the pseudogene TRBV3-2) with TRBJ2-5, with a possible D match to TRBD1 (6 bases). V shed 1 base and J shed 1 base, with 13 bases lying between them. The length of the CDR3 is 16 residues. Per germline, CDR1 LGHDT and CDR2 YNNKEL (reference sequence). The CDR3 here is CASSQVSGASQETQYF. The CDR3 DNA is TGTGCCAGCAGCCAAGTTTCAGGGGCCTCCCAAGAGACCCAGTACTTC.

This rearrangement joins TRBV4-2 to TRBJ1-2; maybe TRBD1 (5 bases). The V gene lost 4 bases and the J gene lost 8 bases, with 17 bases spanning the gap. The germline V gene encodes CDR1 LGHNA and CDR2 YNFKEQ. The CDR3 extends over 14 amino acids. The CDR3 loop reads CASSLPYGGPGYTF. The CDR3 nucleotides read TGTGCCAGCAGCCTTCCCTACGGGGGTCCGGGCTACACCTTC.

The chain links TRBV14 to TRBJ2-3, with 9 bases identical to TRBD1. Germline V gene lookup returns CDR1 SGHDN and CDR2 FVKESK. This CDR3 comprises 18 residues. Trimming cost V 3 bases and J 0 bases; bases outside gene matches: 10. CDR3 residues: CASSQRPGQGSSTDTQYF. Here the CDR3 DNA reads TGTGCCAGCAGCCAGCGACCGGGACAGGGCTCTAGCACAGATACGCAGTATTTT.

The chain links TRBV3-1 (or the pseudogene TRBV3-2) to TRBJ2-2; maybe TRBD1 (6 bases). The germline CDR1 and CDR2 sequences are LGHDT and YNNKEL (reference sequence). The length of the CDR3 is 15 residues. The V and J ends lost 3 bases and 7 bases respectively, with 15 bases between them. CDR3 region: CASSQATGTGGELFF. The CDR3 DNA follows: TGTGCCAGCAGCCAGGCCACAGGGACCGGCGGGGAGCTGTTTTTT.

In DNA form, the CDR3 reads TGCAGCGCGGGGGACAGGGGCTACGAGCAGTACTTC. Amino acids: CSAGDRGYEQYF. The genes are TRBV29-1 and TRBJ2-7; 10 positions agree with TRBD1. The CDR3 totals 12 residues. The V and J ends lost 7 bases and 3 bases, in that order; junction bases with no gene match: 3. CDR1 is SQVTM, CDR2 ANQGSEA, per germline.

This chain links TRBV14 with TRBJ2-2; D is possibly TRBD1 (5 bases). This CDR3 is built from 16 residues. The V and J ends lost 4 bases and 4 bases respectively, with 16 bases between them. The germline V gene encodes CDR1 SGHDN and CDR2 FVKESK. The DNA of the CDR3 is TGTGCCAGCAGCCCGCCAACAGGTCGCAGCACCGGGGAGCTGTTTTTT. It specifies CASSPPTGRSTGELFF.

This chain connects TRBV5-1 to TRBJ2-7; 7 nucleotides match TRBD2. V gave up 0 bases and J gave up 0 bases; unmatched junction bases: 3. Germline V gives CDR1 SGHRS, CDR2 YFSETQ. The CDR3 has 15 residues. The CDR3 here is CASSLAGGSSYEQYF. The CDR3 DNA is TGCGCCAGCAGCTTGGCAGGCGGGAGCTCCTACGAGCAGTACTTC. Filled out from reference TRBV5-1 and TRBJ2-7, the complete variable domain reads KAGVTQTPRYLIKTRGQQVTLSCSPISGHRSVSWYQQTPGQGLQFLFEYFSETQRNKGNFPGRFSGRQFSNSRSEMNVSTLELGDSALYLCASSLAGGSSYEQYFGPGTRLTVT.

The chain employs TRBV2 and TRBJ1-2, with 11 nucleotides matching TRBD1. J gave up 7 bases and V 7 bases, and 11 bases lay outside the gene matches. Germline CDR1 SNHLY, CDR2 FYNNEI. The CDR3 spans 15 residues. CDR3 region: CASNPQPGQGGGYTF. The DNA of the CDR3 is TGTGCCAGCAACCCCCAACCGGGACAGGGGGGTGGCTACACCTTC.

The chain combines TRBV7-9 with TRBJ2-7; D is possibly TRBD2 (5 bases). V lost 7 bases to trimming and J lost 2 bases, with 12 bases between them. This CDR3 is 13 amino acids long. Per the germline V gene, CDR1 is SEHNR and CDR2 is FQNEAQ (reference sequence). The CDR3 reads CASNGRATYEQYF. Written as DNA, the CDR3 is TGTGCCAGCAACGGGCGGGCTACCTACGAGCAGTACTTC.

The V call is TRBV2, the J call TRBJ2-1; TRBD2 matches 8 bases. The J segment lost 6 bases and the V segment lost 6 bases, leaving 7 bases of the junction unmatched. CDR3 length equals 14 residues. CDR1 and CDR2 from the germline V gene are SNHLY and FYNNEI. The CDR3 region has the DNA TGTGCCAGCAGCAAGCGGGGGAGTCCCAATGAGCAGTTCTTC. It encodes CASSKRGSPNEQFF.

The V call is TRBV5-1, the J call TRBJ2-2, with a tentative D call TRBD2 (5 bases). There are 15 residues in the CDR3. V gave up 6 bases and J gave up 5 bases, with 17 bases separating them. From germline, CDR1 is SGHRS and CDR2 YFSETQ. The CDR3 is CASTPLAGSTGELFF. The CDR3 DNA follows: TGCGCCAGCACCCCTCTGGCGGGCTCTACCGGGGAGCTGTTTTTT.

As concerns this clone: The same CDR3 arises from other DNA sequences in this sample as well. The chain carries TRBV29-1 and TRBJ1-2; TRBD1 aligns across 8 bases. The CDR3 length is 11 residues. V gave up 7 bases and J gave up 8 bases; unmatched junction bases: 6. CDR1 and CDR2 (germline): SQVTM, ANQGSEA. Written as DNA, the CDR3 is TGCAGCGCAGACAGGGGTGAAGGCTACACCTTC. Encoded protein: CSADRGEGYTF.

The V and J genes are TRBV11-2 and TRBJ2-5; 7 bases map to TRBD2. The ends lost 0 bases at V and 5 bases at J; junction bases unmatched: 9. CDR3 length: 16 residues. Germline V CDR1 and CDR2: SGHAT, FQNNGV. The CDR3 protein is CASSLEFRDSGETQYF. The CDR3 nucleotides read TGTGCCAGCAGCTTAGAGTTTCGGGATAGCGGGGAGACCCAGTACTTC.

CDR3 nucleotide sequence: TGTGCCAGCAGCGTTGGGGCATCGCTAACTTACAGCTCTGGAAACACCATATATTTT. Encoded protein: CASSVGASLTYSSGNTIYF. This chain joins TRBV9 and TRBJ1-3; D possibly corresponds to TRBD1 (5 bases). Germline V gene lookup returns CDR1 SGDLS and CDR2 YYNGEE. The CDR3 runs 19 residues. Trimming took 2 bases from V and 0 from J, leaving 21 bases between them.

The chain is built from TRBV6-5 and TRBJ2-2; 7 nucleotides line up with TRBD1. V shed 2 bases, J shed 6 bases, and the junction held 3 bases outside the gene matches. This CDR3 has 14 residues. From germline, CDR1 is MNHEY and CDR2 SVGAGI. CDR3 amino acids: CASSYGQESGELFF. CDR3 in DNA: TGTGCCAGCAGTTACGGACAGGAGTCCGGGGAGCTGTTTTTT.

This clone has a single count. V gene TRBV12-3 or TRBV12-4 combines with J gene TRBJ2-5; no definite D call. This CDR3 has 13 residues. Trimming stripped 0 bases from V and 2 bases from J, with 4 bases between. The CDR3 bases are TGTGCCAGCAGTTTAGCGGCTCAAGAGACCCAGTACTTC. Its translation is CASSLAAQETQYF.

In DNA, the CDR3 is TGTGCCAGCAGCCCGCGTGGAGGGCTTGACAATGAGCAGTTCTTC. It codes for CASSPRGGLDNEQFF. The chain carries TRBV27 and TRBJ2-1; D may be TRBD2 (6 bases). Germline lookup yields CDR1 MNHEY and CDR2 SMNVEV (reference sequence). The V and J ends lost 6 bases and 5 bases respectively, with 17 bases between them. This CDR3 has 15 amino acids.